The clone carrying this TCR beta chain was recorded at least ten times. CDR1 and CDR2 (germline): SNHLY, FYNNEI. V lost 8 bases to trimming and J lost 0 bases; unmatched junction nucleotides: 11. This CDR3 spans 16 amino acids. PBMCs were collected from an approximately 10 ml volume of fresh peripheral blood. The data are from a study of T cells in Graves' hyperthyroidism and ophthalmopathy. TCR beta CDR3 region amplification was performed from RNA transcripts. First-round RT-PCR with HTBI primers amplified the TCR CDR3 region. TCRdb passed the multiplex PCR reads through MiXCR, listing each CDR3 protein once. The sample records around 280,000 distinct CDR3 sequences, approximately 14% being singletons.

The sample comprised blood. The clonotype comes from a woman between 40 and 50 years old with Graves' hyperthyroidism. The chain recombines TRBV2 with TRBJ1-1; 8 nucleotides agree with TRBD1. The CDR3 coding sequence is TGTGCCAGCCGAGTTGGACAGGGCCACATGAACACTGAAGCTTTCTTT. Translating gives CASRVGQGHMNTEAFF.